The rows below give T cell receptor beta chains drawn from one sample of a study of cytomegalovirus exposure and HLA in healthy donors. Sequenced by immunoSEQ multiplex PCR; TCRdb stores in-frame clones only, minus some. The repertoire consists of fewer than 200,000 clones, with 75% to 90% occurring once and the leading ten covering 4.5%. Sequencing was carried out using PBMCs. The receptors shown here come from a woman in her fifties or sixties in good health and CMV-seropositive. The conserved cysteine and the conserved F or W are not part of the CDR3 here. Fields, in order: J gene, V gene, D gene, CDR3 protein. D genes are given only for firm matches.

TRBJ1-1 TRBV9 . ASSVMGHLNTEAF
TRBJ1-2 TRBV7-9 TRBD1 ASSSDRALGGYT
TRBJ2-5 TRBV25-1 TRBD1 ASSDSGQGSRTQY
TRBJ2-3 TRBV7-3 TRBD1 ASSRGDRGRTDTQY
TRBJ1-3 TRBV30 . AWQQGFSGNTIY
TRBJ2-3 TRBV7-9 . SSSFGGGTDTQY
TRBJ1-6 TRBV30 TRBD1 AWKQGALASPLH
TRBJ1-2 TRBV14 . ASSPLGHQTHGYT
TRBJ1-1 TRBV7-3 . ASSPGQNTEAF
TRBJ1-2 TRBV28 TRBD1 ASRPGQGVGGYT
TRBJ2-7 TRBV7-9 TRBD1 ASSLARGQGSGEQY
TRBJ2-7 TRBV6-5 TRBD1 ASSPTGVEQY
TRBJ2-7 TRBV10-1 TRBD2 ASSESNGGRASYSSSYEQY
TRBJ2-1 TRBV27 TRBD2 ASSSDRAGGISYNEQF
TRBJ1-1 TRBV30 . AWSVFYSNTEAF
TRBJ1-2 TRBV19 TRBD1 ASSIYRDRRYGYT
TRBJ2-7 TRBV5-1 . ASSFQSSGAGRYEQY
TRBJ2-7 TRBV6-5 TRBD1 ASSLLQGAGYEQY
TRBJ2-5 TRBV4-2 . ASSQGTLSETQY
TRBJ1-1 TRBV4-1 . ASSQDLTGTEAF
TRBJ1-1 TRBV7-9 . AGWFDGGTEAF
TRBJ2-6 TRBV7-3 . ASSEGPGTGANVLT
TRBJ1-4 TRBV5-6 . ASSLQLGRATNEKLF
TRBJ2-7 TRBV19 TRBD2 ASAEGSGIPEQY
TRBJ1-3 TRBV30 . AWSLGGGLDTIY
TRBJ2-7 TRBV15 TRBD2 ATSTGLASYEQY
TRBJ2-5 TRBV5-1 TRBD1 ASGLVGTGVRETQY
TRBJ1-2 TRBV29-1 . SVEVQAHYGYT
TRBJ1-4 TRBV9 . ASSVAPGSGSEKLF
TRBJ1-1 TRBV23-1 TRBD1 ASSQSDTTGGPNTEAF
TRBJ1-1 TRBV7-9 . ASSLVGGPNTEAF
TRBJ2-2 TRBV12-5 TRBD1 ASGLGQGARTGELF
TRBJ2-3 TRBV29-1 . SGAQGGSTDTQY
TRBJ2-7 TRBV5-4 . ASSGTARGEQY
TRBJ1-4 TRBV5-1 . ASSPSGRANEKLF
TRBJ2-5 TRBV13 . ASSSQQGEETQY
TRBJ2-5 TRBV2 TRBD2 ASSPLAGGPETQY
TRBJ2-1 TRBV10-3 . AISESGLYNEQF
TRBJ1-2 TRBV2 TRBD1 ASSFDRGYGYT
TRBJ2-7 TRBV6-1 TRBD1 ASSAGTEFYEQY